One sample yielded the 24 T cell receptor beta chains listed below, sequenced in a study of CXCR3-negative and CXCR3-positive naive CD8 T cells. UMI-labeled TRB cDNA libraries were prepared by 5' RACE. TCRdb reprocessed the 5' RACE reads, with one entry per CDR3 protein and no DNA. Seen in this sample are over 100,000 distinct CDR3 sequences; the ten most common clones hold approximately 0.29%. The sequencing input was naive CXCR3- CD8+ T cells from blood. Subset specified: CD45RO-CCR7+CD27+CD95- naive CD8+ T cells lacking CXCR3 (TNR3-). These receptors were collected from a human donor in good health. Some clones in this sample may be carry-over from other donors' samples.

This chain links TRBV23-1 with TRBJ2-7; without DNA, the TCRdb call of TRBD1 cannot be checked. TRBV23-1 is treated as an ORF (open reading frame) with a function not yet certain. The CDR3 runs to 16 residues. This CDR3 reads CASRRLQAPGAYEQYF.

The chain combines TRBV7-3 with TRBJ2-5. Germline-derived CDR1 and CDR2 are SGHTA and FQGTGA. The CDR3 sequence is 13 residues long. The CDR3 loop is CASSLGYQETQYF. Full variable domain (rest looked up from reference TRBV7-3 and TRBJ2-5): GAGVSQTPSNKVTEKGKYVELRCDPISGHTALYWYRQSLGQGPEFLIYFQGTGAADDSGLPNDRFFAVRPEGSVSTLKIQRTERGDSAVYLCASSLGYQETQYFGPGTRLLVL.

This chain links TRBV14 with TRBJ1-1; TCRdb outputs TRBD1, but without DNA this stays unchecked. The CDR3 is made up of 14 amino acids. Germline V gene sequence: CDR1 SGHDN, CDR2 FVKESK. CDR3 loop: CASKRLQGVTEAFF. Full variable domain (remainder filled in from reference TRBV14 and TRBJ1-1): EAGVTQFPSHSVIEKGQTVTLRCDPISGHDNLYWYRRVMGKEIKFLLHFVKESKQDESGMPNNRFLAERTGGTYSTLKVQPAELEDSGVYFCASKRLQGVTEAFFGQGTRLTVV.

The chain carries TRBV4-3 and TRBJ2-1; TCRdb designates TRBD1, a call that cannot be tested without DNA. This CDR3 has 17 amino acids. Looked up from germline, CDR1 is LGHNA and CDR2 is YSLEER. The CDR3 sequence is CASSQEGVQGTYNEQFF.

CDR3 sequence: CSARAVDRAYEAFF. The chain couples TRBV20-1 to TRBJ1-1; without DNA, the TCRdb call of TRBD1 cannot be checked. Germline CDR1 DFQATT, CDR2 SNEGSKA (reference sequence). The CDR3 is made up of 14 amino acids.

The CDR3: CASSPGRVAKNIQYF. V is TRBV6-5 and J is TRBJ2-4; lacking DNA, the TRBD1 call made by TCRdb goes unchecked. Germline CDR1 and CDR2: MNHEY and SVGAGI. The CDR3 has 15 amino acids.

The rearrangement uses TRBV7-9 and TRBJ2-3. Germline lookup yields CDR1 SEHNR and CDR2 FQNEAQ (reference sequence). The CDR3 contains 12 residues. The CDR3 sequence: CASSREIDTQYF.

The J gene is TRBJ2-7, the V gene TRBV6-1. Germline CDR1 and CDR2: MNHNS and SASEGT. This CDR3 has 11 residues. Here the CDR3 reads CASSEAPEQYF.

The gene calls are TRBV4-2 and TRBJ2-1; TCRdb selects TRBD1, and the lack of DNA leaves this call unchecked. Germline lookup yields CDR1 LGHNA and CDR2 YNFKEQ. This CDR3 has 19 amino acids. CDR3 protein: CASSQDGPPEWSSYNEQFF.

The chain is built from TRBV12-3 or TRBV12-4 and TRBJ2-7; the D call of TRBD1 rests on TCRdb alone, since no DNA is present to check it. The CDR3 runs to 15 residues. The CDR3 region is CASSTRKTGSDEQYF.

V usage is TRBV29-1 and J usage is TRBJ2-1; TCRdb outputs TRBD1, but without DNA this stays unchecked. The CDR3 loop spans 16 amino acids. Germline V lookup: CDR1 SQVTM, CDR2 ANQGSEA. The CDR3 region is CSVEDPRVRDGNEQFF.

CDR3: CASSLPRDDEQYF. The chain is built from TRBV13 and TRBJ2-7; with no DNA, the TCRdb D assignment of TRBD1 cannot be verified. CDR1 is PRHDT and CDR2 is FYEKMQ in the germline V gene (reference sequence). The CDR3 spans 13 residues.

This chain joins TRBV7-8 and TRBJ2-5; TCRdb gives TRBD1 as the D gene, but with no DNA this cannot be confirmed. This CDR3 is 14 amino acids long. Germline loops: CDR1 SGHVS, CDR2 FQNEAQ. CDR3 region: CASSSGRNQETQYF.

The chain links TRBV10-1 to TRBJ1-1. Germline lookup yields CDR1 WNHNN and CDR2 SYGVQD (reference sequence). CDR3 length: 12 amino acids. CDR3 residues: CASKNSNTEAFF.

The rearrangement uses TRBV29-1 and TRBJ2-3; TCRdb indicates TRBD2, and absent DNA this call remains unverified. The CDR3 covers 12 residues. The germline gives CDR1 SQVTM, CDR2 ANQGSEA. CDR3: CSVLVPTDTQYF.

The chain employs TRBV7-8 and TRBJ2-1; lacking DNA, the TRBD2 call made by TCRdb goes unchecked. CDR1 and CDR2 from the germline V gene are SGHVS and FQNEAQ. The length of the CDR3 is 19 residues. CDR3 sequence reads: CASSLAVSPSGGLGYEQFF.

The rearrangement joins TRBV7-9 to TRBJ2-1; with no DNA, the TCRdb D assignment of TRBD2 cannot be verified. This CDR3 spans 15 amino acids. In germline, CDR1 is SEHNR, CDR2 FQNEAQ (reference sequence). CDR3 amino acids: CASSSGTSGRDEQFF.

The V and J genes are TRBV4-3 and TRBJ1-1. The V gene's germline CDR1 is LGHNA and CDR2 YSLEER. The CDR3 consists of 15 residues. CDR3 loop: CASSQDAGGNTEAFF.

The chain recombines TRBV6-1 with TRBJ2-7; lacking DNA, the TRBD1 call made by TCRdb goes unchecked. The CDR3 runs 15 residues. CDR1 and CDR2 from the germline V gene are MNHNS and SASEGT. Here the CDR3 reads CASSERSDRDYEQYF.

The chain employs TRBV7-9 and TRBJ2-5; the TCRdb D gene call, TRBD1, has no DNA to confirm it. This CDR3 comprises 15 residues. Germline V lookup: CDR1 SEHNR, CDR2 FQNEAQ (reference sequence). CDR3 sequence reads: CASTHWTGYQETQYF.

This chain uses TRBV27 with TRBJ2-1; TCRdb selects TRBD1, and the lack of DNA leaves this call unchecked. The germline gives CDR1 MNHEY, CDR2 SMNVEV (reference sequence). The CDR3 contains 16 residues. The CDR3: CASSLDRGEVSYEQYF.

The gene calls are TRBV13 and TRBJ1-5. The CDR3 length is 13 residues. CDR1 is PRHDT and CDR2 is FYEKMQ in the germline V gene (reference sequence). CDR3 sequence: CASSFEGGQPQHF.

The chain employs TRBV4-1 and TRBJ1-1. The CDR3 loop spans 15 amino acids. The germline V gene encodes CDR1 MGHRA and CDR2 YSYEKL. CDR3 sequence: CASSQEGTGNTEAFF.

The chain is built from TRBV20-1 and TRBJ2-3; the D gene TCRdb calls, TRBD2, cannot be checked with no DNA. Germline values: CDR1 DFQATT, CDR2 SNEGSKA (reference sequence). This CDR3 is built from 16 residues. The CDR3 loop reads CSARDPTSGYTDTQYF.